Included here is one T cell receptor beta chain sequence, with context. Its antigen is unknown. CDR3 length: 17 residues. V lost 4 bases to trimming and J lost 7 bases; unmatched junction nucleotides: 14. The germline gives CDR1 SGDLS, CDR2 YYNGEE. The repertoire was sequenced with immunoSEQ multiplex PCR; TCRdb's copy has only in-frame clones and lacks some. The sample holds around 100,000 clones, 85% to 95% seen once. The sample belongs to a study of siplizumab effects on memory and regulatory T cells. Study results and caveats: No more than a minor fraction of alloreactive clones could be traced back to unstimulated subsets.

The chain has TRBV9 and TRBJ2-3, with 11 bases that match TRBD2. The TCR was taken from a human donor in good health. The sequenced sample was Tregs sorted from blood. In DNA, the CDR3 is TGTGCCAGCAGCCCTAGAGGGACTAGCGGCCAGAGGAATACGCAGTATTTT. Its protein product is CASSPRGTSGQRNTQYF.